The 22 T cell receptor beta chains below were found in one sample sequenced in a study of T cell responses to AZD1222 COVID-19 vaccine. Sequencing used immunoSEQ multiplex PCR; TCRdb keeps in-frame clones, though not all of them. The sample has around 67,000 clones, around 84% seen once; the top ten hold around 20%. The sequenced sample was peripheral blood, obtained on day 0 of AZD1222 vaccination. These receptors all stem from an adult in good health.

This clone was seen only once. The gene calls are TRBV11-3 and TRBJ1-1; no reliable D call. The CDR3 length is 15 residues. The germline V and J ends were trimmed by 5 bases and 1 base, with 14 bases remaining between them. Germline values: CDR1 SGHNT, CDR2 YENEEA. The DNA for the CDR3 is TGTGCCAGCAGCCCCTCTCCAGGATCGAACACTGAAGCTTTCTTT. Its translation: CASSPSPGSNTEAFF.

The V and J genes are TRBV12-3 or TRBV12-4 and TRBJ1-1, with a weak D call TRBD1 (5 bases). The CDR3 contains 12 residues. V gave up 3 bases and J gave up 10 bases, with 12 bases separating them. The CDR3 DNA sequence: TGTGCCAGCAGTTTTCCATCGGGGGTAGCTTTCTTT. It codes for CASSFPSGVAFF.

The CDR3, as DNA: TGTGCCAGCAGACCACAGGAGCGGGCCACTGAAGCTTTCTTT. This translates into CASRPQERATEAFF. The chain has TRBV6-5 and TRBJ1-1, with D perhaps matching TRBD1 (5 bases). The V and J ends lost 6 bases and 4 bases respectively, with 15 bases between them. Germline assignment: CDR1 MNHEY and CDR2 SVGAGI. The CDR3 has 14 amino acids.

A few counts support this clone. J is TRBJ2-3 and V is TRBV2; the match to TRBD1 covers 8 bases. There are 13 residues in the CDR3. J was trimmed by 4 bases and V by 8 bases; bases with no gene match: 5. Germline loops: CDR1 SNHLY, CDR2 FYNNEI. The CDR3 DNA follows: TGTGCCAGCGGGGACAGGATTCCAGATACGCAGTATTTT. Translation: CASGDRIPDTQYF.

This chain links TRBV14 with TRBJ2-7; D is ambiguous. The germline gives CDR1 SGHDN, CDR2 FVKESK. CDR3 length: 14 amino acids. Trimming removed 3 bases at V and 5 bases at J, with 14 bases between. CDR3 coding DNA: TGTGCCAGCAGCCAGTTAAGCCCGTACGACGAGCAGTACTTC. Amino acid sequence: CASSQLSPYDEQYF. The whole variable domain, filled in from reference TRBV14 and TRBJ2-7, reads EAGVTQFPSHSVIEKGQTVTLRCDPISGHDNLYWYRRVMGKEIKFLLHFVKESKQDESGMPNNRFLAERTGGTYSTLKVQPAELEDSGVYFCASSQLSPYDEQYFGPGTRLTVT.

The genes are TRBV7-2 and TRBJ1-2; D call uncertain. V lost 5 bases and J lost 6, with 19 bases in between. This CDR3 is built from 15 residues. CDR1 and CDR2 (germline): SGHTA, FQGNSA. The CDR3 DNA is TGTGCCAGCAGCCTAGGGCGAGACACGTTCAATGGCTACACCTTC. Protein: CASSLGRDTFNGYTF.

In its sample, this clone is medium-sized. The V and J genes are TRBV6-5 and TRBJ2-7; 10 bases agree with TRBD1. There are 16 residues in the CDR3. The V and J ends lost 4 bases and 1 base, in that order; junction bases with no gene match: 7. Germline V gene sequence: CDR1 MNHEY, CDR2 SVGAGI. The chain's CDR3 is CASSWSGTGESYEQYF. Written as DNA, the CDR3 is TGTGCCAGCAGTTGGTCCGGGACAGGGGAGTCCTACGAGCAGTACTTC.

J is TRBJ2-1 and V is TRBV4-3; 10 positions match TRBD2. After removal of 2 bases from V and 2 bases from J, the junction contained 6 bases not matched to a gene. Germline CDR1 LGHNA, CDR2 YSLEER. There are 17 residues in the CDR3. CDR3 nucleotides: TGCGCCAGCAGCCAATTATTTACTAGCGGGACCTACAATGAGCAGTTCTTC. Amino acids: CASSQLFTSGTYNEQFF.

The chain carries TRBV28 and TRBJ2-2; D call uncertain. The CDR3 runs 15 residues. Germline CDR1 and CDR2: MDHEN and SYDVKM. Trimming removed 1 base from V and 2 bases from J, with 8 bases in between. The CDR3 reads CASSLSALNTGELFF. The DNA of the CDR3 is TGTGCCAGCAGTTTATCGGCACTTAACACCGGGGAGCTGTTTTTT.

The chain uses TRBV5-1 and TRBJ1-6; D uncertain. The V end was cut by 2 bases, the J end by 7 bases, with 16 bases between. From germline, CDR1 is SGHRS and CDR2 YFSETQ. The CDR3 is 16 residues long. Here the CDR3 reads CASSLDGQKWNSPLHF. DNA for the CDR3: TGCGCCAGCAGCTTAGACGGTCAGAAGTGGAATTCACCCCTCCACTTT.

The rearrangement joins TRBV4-3 to TRBJ2-1, with 9 nucleotides matching TRBD2. The CDR3 loop spans 17 amino acids. The J segment lost 7 bases and the V segment lost 2 bases, leaving 12 bases of the junction unmatched. Germline values: CDR1 LGHNA, CDR2 YSLEER. This CDR3 reads CASSQSWKREAGNEQFF. The CDR3 DNA reads as TGCGCCAGCAGCCAAAGCTGGAAGCGGGAGGCAGGTAATGAGCAGTTCTTC.

This chain joins TRBV28 and TRBJ1-6, with no clear D. Trimming shortened V by 5 bases and J by 6 bases, and 8 bases separated the two germline ends. The CDR3 runs 13 residues. The germline CDR1 and CDR2 sequences are MDHEN and SYDVKM. Here the CDR3 reads CASSAQVNSPLHF. The CDR3 DNA reads TGTGCCAGCAGTGCTCAGGTTAATTCACCCCTCCACTTT.

V gene TRBV28 combines with J gene TRBJ2-7, with TRBD2 identical over 11 bases. CDR3 length: 15 amino acids. Per germline, CDR1 MDHEN and CDR2 SYDVKM. The V gene end was trimmed by 3 bases and the J gene end by 4 bases; junction bases not matched to a gene: 5. The CDR3: CASSFGASGRYEQYF. The CDR3, as DNA: TGTGCCAGCAGTTTTGGGGCTAGCGGGAGGTACGAGCAGTACTTC.

This chain links TRBV2 with TRBJ2-7; D call uncertain. This CDR3 comprises 12 residues. V was shortened by 3 bases and J by 5 bases, with 8 bases between the two germline ends. In germline, CDR1 is SNHLY, CDR2 FYNNEI. CDR3 nucleotide sequence: TGTGCCAGCAGTGAGGGGTATAACGAGCAGTACTTC. This codes for CASSEGYNEQYF.

This clone was seen a few times. This chain joins TRBV5-8 and TRBJ1-2; 9 nucleotides match TRBD1. Looked up from germline, CDR1 is SGHTS and CDR2 is YDEGEE. The V segment lost 4 bases and the J segment 7 bases; nucleotides outside the gene matches: 11. The CDR3 has 15 residues. The CDR3 nucleotides read TGTGCCAGCAGCCATTGGACAGGGGTGTTAGGTGGCTACACCTTC. This codes for CASSHWTGVLGGYTF.

The CDR3 region is CASSSQQGYNEKLFF. In DNA form, the CDR3 reads TGTGCCAGCAGCTCCCAACAGGGTTATAATGAAAAACTGTTTTTT. The chain recombines TRBV7-9 with TRBJ1-4, with a possible D match to TRBD1 (6 bases). The V end was cut by 4 bases, the J end by 4 bases, with 13 bases between. The CDR3 has 15 residues. In germline, CDR1 is SEHNR, CDR2 FQNEAQ (reference sequence).

CDR3 coding DNA: TGTGCCAGTAGTATGGTTCTCAGGGGTCACACTGAAGCTTTCTTT. It is translated as CASSMVLRGHTEAFF. This chain connects TRBV19 to TRBJ1-1; D possibly corresponds to TRBD1 (6 bases). Trimming shortened V by 3 bases and J by 3 bases, and 14 bases separated the two germline ends. Germline V gene data show CDR1 as LNHDA and CDR2 as SQIVND (reference sequence). This CDR3 comprises 15 residues.

This clone was observed once. The gene calls are TRBV28 and TRBJ2-5, with D possibly matching TRBD2 (5 bases). Germline values: CDR1 MDHEN, CDR2 SYDVKM. Trimming cost V 3 bases and J 2 bases, with 13 bases left between them. CDR3 length: 15 residues. CDR3 amino acids: CASSFWPSPQETQYF. CDR3 DNA sequence: TGTGCCAGCAGTTTTTGGCCTAGCCCGCAAGAGACCCAGTACTTC.

The chain combines TRBV5-4 with TRBJ1-1; 8 bases align to TRBD1. The V gene's germline CDR1 is SGHNT and CDR2 YYREEE (reference sequence). V was clipped by 3 bases and J by 11 bases; unmatched bases: 15. The CDR3 is made up of 15 amino acids. The CDR3 nucleotides read TGTGCCAGCAGCTCGGACAGGGAACCGTACTTTAGGGCTTTCTTT. Residues: CASSSDREPYFRAFF.

V is TRBV19 and J is TRBJ2-2; 10 bases fit TRBD1. From germline, CDR1 is LNHDA and CDR2 SQIVND (reference sequence). Trimming cost V 5 bases and J 5 bases; bases outside gene matches: 5. This CDR3 is 15 amino acids long. CDR3 protein: CASSPWTGGTGELFF. The CDR3 nucleotides read TGTGCCAGTAGTCCCTGGACAGGGGGTACCGGGGAGCTGTTTTTT.

This chain links TRBV11-3 with TRBJ2-2, with 7 bases lining up with TRBD2. The CDR3 is 14 amino acids. Unmatched junction bases numbered 2, after V lost 6 bases and J lost 1 base. Germline CDR1 SGHNT, CDR2 YENEEA. For the CDR3, the DNA is TGTGCCAGCAGGTCTAGCGGGAACACCGGGGAGCTGTTTTTT. Protein: CASRSSGNTGELFF. The variable domain in full, completed from reference TRBV11-3 and TRBJ2-2, reads EAGVVQSPRYKIIEKKQPVAFWCNPISGHNTLYWYLQNLGQGPELLIRYENEEAVDDSQLPKDRFSAERLKGVDSTLKIQPAELGDSAVYLCASRSSGNTGELFFGEGSRLTVL.

The chain recombines TRBV9 with TRBJ2-2; D possibly corresponds to TRBD1 (6 bases). The CDR3 loop spans 16 amino acids. V lost 3 bases and J lost 4, with 16 bases in between. Germline CDR1 is SGDLS and CDR2 is YYNGEE. As DNA, the CDR3 is TGTGCCAGCAGCGAGCCCCCAGGGGTGGGCACCGGGGAGCTGTTTTTT. It encodes CASSEPPGVGTGELFF.